This T cell receptor beta chain was captured by sequencing in a study of cytomegalovirus exposure and HLA in healthy donors. Whole-study context: About 200 million T cells yielded some 120 million unique TCR beta sequences in earlier analysis. Study-wide points: Donor immune exposure was known only as CMV serostatus.

Of note for this clone: As yet, its antigen is unknown.

Germline CDR1 reads MNHNS; CDR2 reads SASEGT. V lost 5 bases and J lost 2, with 11 bases in between. CDR3 length: 14 residues. The PCR contained 60 Vbeta and 13 Jbeta primers. Here immunoSEQ multiplex PCR was the method, and the copy in TCRdb shows in-frame clones only, minus some. The table shows about 150,000 clones, with about 72% occurring only once. The material sequenced was PBMCs. This TCR was sampled from a male donor in good health and CMV-seronegative. V is TRBV6-1 and J is TRBJ2-3, with a weak D call TRBD2 (6 bases). The CDR3 is CASSLGLTTDTQYF. The CDR3 bases are TGTGCCAGCAGTCTGGGACTTACCACAGATACGCAGTATTTT.